One sample yielded the 7 T cell receptor beta chains listed below, sequenced in a study of blood T cell repertoires in COVID-19 (dated by TCRdb to about 2020). Library construction relied on the immunoSEQ multiplex PCR assay. As stored in TCRdb, this immuneACCESS dataset retains in-frame rearrangements with V and J assigned. A fraction of the clones does not appear; measured against another copy, unresolved V genes explain less than half of the discrepancy, and the remainder lacks a known reason. Across this sample there are 250,000 to 300,000 clones, with approximately 90% seen only once. The leading ten clones occupy roughly 2% of the sample. The sequenced sample was PBMCs or T cells enriched from blood (not recorded which). The source of these receptors is a woman aged 55-70 years in a cohort exposed to, infected with or recovered from COVID-19 (not recorded which).

This clone turned up a few times. The chain employs TRBV19 and TRBJ1-6; the match to TRBD1 covers 9 bases. Germline trimming cut 5 bases from V and 8 bases from J; bases unmatched to any gene: 10. Germline V CDR1 and CDR2: LNHDA, SQIVND (reference sequence). This CDR3 contains 16 residues. DNA for the CDR3: TGTGCCAGTAGTCTCGGACAGGGGCGATGGTATTCACCCCTCCACTTT. Residues: CASSLGQGRWYSPLHF.

V gene TRBV21-1 combines with J gene TRBJ2-3; the table's D call TRBD1 went unverified against the DNA. TRBV21-1 is termed a pseudogene. The CDR3 extends over 18 amino acids. The CDR3 DNA follows: TGTGCCAGCAGCAAAGAACATTTTAAGGGGGAGCGAACAGATACGCAGTATTTT. It encodes CASSKEHFKGERTDTQYF.

The sample holds a few counts of this clone. CDR3 sequence reads: CASSTATGDYGYTF. For the CDR3, the DNA is TGTGCCAGCAGCACCGCCACAGGGGACTATGGCTACACCTTC. V gene TRBV7-2 combines with J gene TRBJ1-2; 7 bases map to TRBD1. Germline values: CDR1 SGHTA, CDR2 FQGNSA. The CDR3 is 14 residues long. Trimming removed 5 bases from V and 3 bases from J; junction bases left unmatched: 6.

This clone appeared once. Germline is not matched at one junction end, which may reflect a read error. V and J are TRBV6-5 and TRBJ2-7; 8 positions agree with TRBD2. Per germline, CDR1 MNHEY and CDR2 SVGAGI. CDR3 size: 13 residues. The CDR3 is CPVTSGASYEQYF. In DNA, the CDR3 is TGCCCTGTTACTAGCGGAGCATCCTACGAGCAGTACTTC.

The chain joins TRBV3-1 (or the pseudogene TRBV3-2) to TRBJ2-1; TRBD2 is a possible D gene (6 bases). The CDR3 sequence is 14 residues long. Trimming stripped 3 bases from V and 12 bases from J, with 18 bases between. CDR1 and CDR2 (germline): LGHDT, YNNKEL (reference sequence). The CDR3 sequence is CASSQRQGWRGQFF. In DNA form, the CDR3 reads TGTGCCAGCAGCCAGCGCCAGGGTTGGAGGGGGCAGTTCTTC.

The rearrangement uses TRBV7-8 and TRBJ1-2; the match to TRBD1 covers 7 bases. The CDR3 loop spans 14 amino acids. Germline CDR1 is SGHVS and CDR2 is FQNEAQ. V dropped 5 bases and J dropped 8; count of bases not matched to a gene: 11. The CDR3 region is CASSLGQARSGYTF. The CDR3 nucleotides are TGTGCCAGCAGCCTCGGACAGGCCAGGAGCGGCTACACCTTC. Full variable domain (missing parts from reference TRBV7-8 and TRBJ1-2): GAGVSQSPRYKVAKRGQDVALRCDPISGHVSLFWYQQALGQGPEFLTYFQNEAQLDKSGLPSDRFFAERPEGSVSTLKIQRTQQEDSAVYLCASSLGQARSGYTFGSGTRLTVV.

The gene calls are TRBV9 and TRBJ1-1, with D perhaps matching TRBD1 (5 bases). The germline V gene has CDR1 SGDLS and CDR2 YYNGEE. The CDR3 loop spans 14 amino acids. The germline V and J ends were trimmed by 3 bases and 3 bases, with 12 bases remaining between them. The CDR3: CASSARAQYTEAFF. CDR3 nucleotide sequence: TGTGCCAGCAGCGCCAGGGCTCAGTACACTGAAGCTTTCTTT.